A single sample gave rise to the 32 T cell receptor beta chains below, sequenced in a study of T-cell reconstitution after alpha-beta-depleted transplantation in children. It was with unique molecular identifiers that the TCRbeta library was prepared. Each CDR3 protein gets one entry after TCRdb re-called the PCR reads with MiXCR. This sample has hundreds of thousands of distinct CDR3 sequences; approximately 9.8% occur once, and the top ten carry around 10%. Material: PBMCs from the stem cell graft donor, obtained from the stem cell graft. Every receptor here comes from a human donor who donated a stem cell graft to a child with SCID.

The chain is built from TRBV11-2 and TRBJ1-6, with D unresolved. Trimming stripped 6 bases from V and 7 bases from J, with 10 bases between. CDR1 and CDR2 (germline): SGHAT, FQNNGV. The CDR3 runs to 13 residues. In nucleotides, the CDR3 is TGTGCCAGCAGTACCCTTAGGAATTCACCCCTCCACTTT. As protein: CASSTLRNSPLHF.

This clonotype was counted only a few times. DNA of the CDR3: TGTGCCAGCAGTGCCCGACAGGTTACCACTTCTGGGGCCAACGTCCTGACTTTC. It specifies CASSARQVTTSGANVLTF. This rearrangement joins TRBV25-1 to TRBJ2-6; D possibly corresponds to TRBD1 (6 bases). The CDR3 loop spans 18 amino acids. Looked up from germline, CDR1 is MGHDK and CDR2 is SYGVNS. V lost 4 bases, J lost 1 base, and 17 bases lay in between.

This clonotype was detected ten times or more. The chain employs TRBV2 and TRBJ2-7; 9 positions agree with TRBD1. CDR1 and CDR2 from the germline V gene are SNHLY and FYNNEI. Trimming removed 3 bases from V and 4 bases from J; junction bases left unmatched: 4. This CDR3 is 14 amino acids long. The CDR3 reads CASSERTGEYEQYF. The CDR3 bases are TGTGCCAGCAGTGAGAGGACAGGGGAGTACGAGCAGTACTTC. Filled out from reference TRBV2 and TRBJ2-7, the complete variable domain reads EPEVTQTPSHQVTQMGQEVILRCVPISNHLYFYWYRQILGQKVEFLVSFYNNEISEKSEIFDDQFSVERPDGSNFTLKIRSTKLEDSAMYFCASSERTGEYEQYFGPGTRLTVT.

This clonotype was recorded many times. This chain links TRBV3-1 with TRBJ1-5, with D hard to call. The length of the CDR3 is 15 residues. Trimming left V 1 base short and J 0 bases short, with 7 bases between. Per the germline V gene, CDR1 is LGHDT and CDR2 is YNNKEL (reference sequence). CDR3 in DNA: TGTGCCAGCAGCCAAGGGCCCTCTAGCAATCAGCCCCAGCATTTT. Its protein is CASSQGPSSNQPQHF.

This clonotype was seen many times. The V and J genes are TRBV4-1 and TRBJ2-1, with a possible D match to TRBD1 (5 bases). CDR3 length: 15 residues. Trimming shortened V by 4 bases and J by 0 bases, and 10 bases separated the two germline ends. Per the germline V gene, CDR1 is MGHRA and CDR2 is YSYEKL. CDR3 sequence: CASSLTDSSYNEQFF. The DNA of the CDR3 is TGCGCCAGCAGCCTTACTGACAGCTCCTACAATGAGCAGTTCTTC.

This clonotype was observed a handful of times. The V call is TRBV5-1, the J call TRBJ2-1; 12 bases match TRBD2. The CDR3 loop spans 16 amino acids. In germline, CDR1 is SGHRS, CDR2 YFSETQ. V shed 0 bases, J shed 10 bases, and the junction held 8 bases outside the gene matches. DNA for the CDR3: TGCGCCAGCAGCTTGGCGTCTAGCGGGGGGGCCGGGGAGCAGTTCTTC. Encoded protein: CASSLASSGGAGEQFF.

This clonotype was counted at least ten times. V gene TRBV29-1 combines with J gene TRBJ2-2; possible D gene TRBD2, 5 bases. The CDR3 length is 12 residues. Trimming pared 6 bases from V and 5 bases from J, leaving 10 bases between. Per germline, CDR1 SQVTM and CDR2 ANQGSEA. The chain's CDR3 is CSVGSGTGELFF. The CDR3 DNA reads TGCAGCGTCGGATCGGGGACCGGGGAGCTGTTTTTT.

This rearrangement joins TRBV10-3 to TRBJ2-5, with TRBD2 identical over 9 bases. The CDR3 has 14 amino acids. V shed 5 bases and J 1 base; nucleotides not matched to a gene: 2. Germline V gene sequence: CDR1 ENHRY, CDR2 SYGVKD. The CDR3 DNA is TGTGCCATCAGTAGCGGGGGGCTCCAAGAGACCCAGTACTTC. It specifies CAISSGGLQETQYF.

This clonotype was detected only a few times. The chain employs TRBV6-5 and TRBJ2-7; 12 bases align to TRBD2. In germline, CDR1 is MNHEY, CDR2 SVGAGI. The V and J ends lost 4 bases and 3 bases, in that order; junction bases with no gene match: 10. The CDR3 has 17 amino acids. This chain's CDR3 is CASSLASGGAILYEQYF. The CDR3 region has the DNA TGTGCCAGCAGTTTGGCTAGCGGGGGGGCTATTCTCTACGAGCAGTACTTC.

This clonotype was counted ten times or more. The J gene is TRBJ1-2, the V gene TRBV20-1, with D perhaps matching TRBD1 (5 bases). Germline loops: CDR1 DFQATT, CDR2 SNEGSKA (reference sequence). Trimming removed 0 bases from V and 4 bases from J, with 15 bases in between. There are 15 residues in the CDR3. In DNA form, the CDR3 reads TGCAGTGCTAGAGATGGTGGTTGGGGGGGCTATGGCTACACCTTC. It yields the protein CSARDGGWGGYGYTF.

This clonotype came up a few times. This rearrangement joins TRBV5-1 to TRBJ2-1; D is uncertain. Trimming cost V 3 bases and J 6 bases, with 13 bases left between them. Germline CDR1 SGHRS, CDR2 YFSETQ. The CDR3 extends over 14 amino acids. CDR3 sequence reads: CASSSLLGFNEQFF. CDR3 nucleotide sequence: TGCGCCAGCAGCTCGCTACTGGGTTTCAATGAGCAGTTCTTC.

J is TRBJ2-1 and V is TRBV12-3 or TRBV12-4; D gene unclear. The CDR3 sequence is 16 residues long. V lost 3 bases and J 0 bases, leaving 12 bases between the germline ends. The CDR3 here is CASSFNLRSSYNEQFF. CDR3 DNA sequence: TGTGCCAGCAGTTTCAACCTCAGGAGCTCCTACAATGAGCAGTTCTTC.

This clonotype was detected many times. CDR3 region: CASSLIGGGTDTQYF. The DNA for the CDR3 is TGTGCCAGCAGTTTAATCGGCGGGGGGACAGATACGCAGTATTTT. The rearrangement links TRBV27 to TRBJ2-3, with 8 bases that match TRBD2. The CDR3 runs to 15 residues. Per the germline V gene, CDR1 is MNHEY and CDR2 is SMNVEV (reference sequence). V was pared by 2 bases and J by 3 bases, with 4 bases of the junction left unmatched.

Only a few counts were recorded for this clonotype. This chain joins TRBV5-1 and TRBJ1-5, with D possibly being TRBD1 (5 bases). The CDR3 contains 15 residues. The germline gives CDR1 SGHRS, CDR2 YFSETQ. V was trimmed by 4 bases and J by 1 base, leaving 12 bases between them. CDR3 nucleotide sequence: TGCGCCAGCAGCCCGGGATGGGGGAGCAATCAGCCCCAGCATTTT. Translating it yields CASSPGWGSNQPQHF.

This sequence joins TRBV11-2 and TRBJ2-2, with 10 nucleotides matching TRBD1. CDR3 length equals 15 residues. Germline CDR1 is SGHAT and CDR2 is FQNNGV. J was trimmed by 5 bases and V by 5 bases; bases with no gene match: 5. In DNA, the CDR3 is TGTGCCAGCAGCCCCTGGACAGGGGGGACCGGGGAGCTGTTTTTT. Encoded protein: CASSPWTGGTGELFF.

At least ten counts were recorded for this clonotype. J is TRBJ1-6 and V is TRBV5-1; D is ambiguous. Trimming left V 5 bases short and J 7 bases short, with 10 bases between. The germline CDR1 and CDR2 sequences are SGHRS and YFSETQ. CDR3 size: 13 residues. The CDR3 DNA is TGCGCCAGCAGTGTCAGTGCCAATTCACCCCTCCACTTT. Its protein is CASSVSANSPLHF.

This clonotype was seen a handful of times. This sequence joins TRBV5-1 and TRBJ1-2; D is ambiguous. The CDR3 sequence is 14 residues long. Germline CDR1 and CDR2: SGHRS and YFSETQ. Trimming took off 0 bases at V and 6 bases at J, with 12 bases between the two ends. In DNA form, the CDR3 reads TGCGCCAGCAGCTTGGCCTGGCAGGAACATGGCTACACCTTC. Its translation: CASSLAWQEHGYTF.

The chain combines TRBV11-2 with TRBJ2-7; tentatively, D is TRBD2 (5 bases). Germline lookup yields CDR1 SGHAT and CDR2 FQNNGV. V was pared by 5 bases and J by 9 bases, with 14 bases between. The CDR3 length is 12 residues. For the CDR3, the DNA is TGTGCCAGCAGCACGGGGAACTTTGGGCAGTACTTC. Residues: CASSTGNFGQYF.

The table lists this clonotype with a few counts. Its ends do not fully match the called genes, so a read error is possible. This chain uses TRBV12-3 or TRBV12-4 with TRBJ2-2; TRBD2 matches at 7 bases. CDR3 size: 14 residues. CDR3 coding DNA: TGTGCCAGCACTTTAGCGGGGAACACCGGGGAGCTGTTTTTT. Translated, it gives CASTLAGNTGELFF.

This clonotype has at least ten counts. The V and J genes are TRBV10-3 and TRBJ2-3; possibly TRBD1 or TRBD2 for D (6 bases each). The CDR3 totals 16 residues. Between the trimmed V and J ends, which lost 5 bases and 4 bases, there was a span of 19 bases. Looked up from germline, CDR1 is ENHRY and CDR2 is SYGVKD. Here the CDR3 DNA reads TGTGCCATCAGTAGCGCGGCTGGGGGCGGGGCAGATACGCAGTATTTT. It encodes CAISSAAGGGADTQYF.

This clonotype appeared a few times. V gene TRBV3-1 combines with J gene TRBJ1-3; D uncertain. The CDR3 extends over 12 amino acids. The ends were cut back, 5 bases at V and 4 bases at J, with 6 bases in the middle. Germline V CDR1 and CDR2: LGHDT, YNNKEL (reference sequence). DNA for the CDR3: TGTGCCAGCAGCGATCCCGGAAACACCATATATTTT. Amino acids: CASSDPGNTIYF.

The chain is built from TRBV11-3 and TRBJ2-2; possibly TRBD1 or TRBD2 for D (5 bases each). The CDR3 totals 16 residues. Trimming cost V 3 bases and J 0 bases, with 11 bases left between them. Germline CDR1 is SGHNT and CDR2 is YENEEA. In DNA, the CDR3 is TGTGCCAGCAGCTTGTCTCGGGGCGCGAACACCGGGGAGCTGTTTTTT. Translated, it gives CASSLSRGANTGELFF.

The chain uses TRBV6-5 and TRBJ1-6, with 8 bases lining up with TRBD1. CDR1 and CDR2 from the germline V gene are MNHEY and SVGAGI. The CDR3 loop spans 14 amino acids. V was clipped by 6 bases and J by 10 bases; unmatched bases: 8. The chain's CDR3 is CASSGQGTMSPLHF. The CDR3 nucleotides are TGTGCCAGCAGCGGACAGGGAACCATGTCACCCCTCCACTTT.

This clonotype occurred many times. The V gene is TRBV27, the J gene TRBJ2-7; the D gene could be TRBD1 or TRBD2 (5 bases each). The ends were cut back, 2 bases at V and 7 bases at J, with 12 bases in the middle. CDR1 and CDR2 from the germline V gene are MNHEY and SMNVEV (reference sequence). CDR3 size: 13 residues. The CDR3 DNA follows: TGTGCCAGCAGTTTACGAGGGGCGGAGGAGCAGTACTTC. Amino acids: CASSLRGAEEQYF.

This clonotype was seen more than once but under ten times. This chain joins TRBV3-1 and TRBJ1-1, with D possibly TRBD1 on 6 matching bases. The CDR3 is 15 residues long. Per the germline V gene, CDR1 is LGHDT and CDR2 is YNNKEL (reference sequence). The V end was cut by 4 bases, the J end by 4 bases, with 16 bases between. DNA for the CDR3: TGTGCCAGCAGCCGAGACAGGTCCCTCGGCACTGAAGCTTTCTTT. This gives the protein CASSRDRSLGTEAFF.

This clonotype has more than one count but fewer than ten. The chain is built from TRBV20-1 and TRBJ1-1; 8 bases align to TRBD1. The V gene end was trimmed by 3 bases and the J gene end by 0 bases; junction bases not matched to a gene: 6. CDR1 and CDR2 (germline): DFQATT, SNEGSKA (reference sequence). This CDR3 contains 15 residues. Here the CDR3 reads CSARGTGSVNTEAFF. The CDR3 nucleotides are TGCAGTGCTAGGGGGACAGGTTCGGTGAACACTGAAGCTTTCTTT.

This clonotype was seen many times. The genes are TRBV6-5 and TRBJ1-1; 9 bases fit TRBD1. The CDR3 runs 17 residues. From germline, CDR1 is MNHEY and CDR2 SVGAGI. The ends lost 6 bases at V and 4 bases at J; junction bases unmatched: 15. CDR3 residues: CASSPRGGTGFGTEAFF. CDR3 nucleotides: TGTGCCAGCAGCCCTAGGGGCGGGACAGGGTTTGGCACTGAAGCTTTCTTT.

The rearrangement joins TRBV28 to TRBJ2-3, with 8 bases fitting TRBD1. V was clipped by 6 bases and J by 6 bases; unmatched bases: 8. This CDR3 has 14 residues. Looked up from germline, CDR1 is MDHEN and CDR2 is SYDVKM. In DNA form, the CDR3 reads TGTGCCAGCAGCCCGATCGCAGGGGGCGATACGCAGTATTTT. Encoded protein: CASSPIAGGDTQYF. Combining the CDR3 with reference TRBV28 and TRBJ2-3 gives the whole variable domain DVKVTQSSRYLVKRTGEKVFLECVQDMDHENMFWYRQDPGLGLRLIYFSYDVKMKEKGDIPEGYSVSREKKERFSLILESASTNQTSMYLCASSPIAGGDTQYFGPGTRLTVL.

This clonotype came up many times. This rearrangement joins TRBV5-1 to TRBJ2-3; no reliable D call. With 4 bases removed from V and 0 bases from J, the gap between germline ends came to 9 bases. The CDR3 length is 14 residues. Germline V lookup: CDR1 SGHRS, CDR2 YFSETQ. This chain's CDR3 is CASSVDGSTDTQYF. CDR3 bases: TGCGCCAGCAGCGTGGACGGTAGCACAGATACGCAGTATTTT.

The sample holds many counts of this clonotype. The chain joins TRBV3-1 to TRBJ2-5, with D possibly being TRBD2 (7 bases). Germline-derived CDR1 and CDR2 are LGHDT and YNNKEL (reference sequence). The V end lost 2 bases, the J end lost 8 bases, and 18 bases lay between the germline ends. The length of the CDR3 is 15 residues. CDR3 sequence: CASSQKPGGPGTQYF. The CDR3 DNA sequence: TGTGCCAGCAGCCAAAAACCCGGGGGGCCTGGTACCCAGTACTTC.

The chain combines TRBV7-9 with TRBJ2-1, with 9 bases matching TRBD2. J lost 11 bases, V lost 10 bases, and 9 bases had no gene match. The CDR3 runs to 12 residues. Germline-derived CDR1 and CDR2 are SEHNR and FQNEAQ (reference sequence). CDR3 region: CAMGAGLAKQFF. CDR3 sequence (DNA): TGTGCCATGGGCGCCGGACTAGCGAAGCAGTTCTTC. Supplemented by reference TRBV7-9 and TRBJ2-1, the full variable domain reads DTGVSQNPRHKITKRGQNVTFRCDPISEHNRLYWYRQTLGQGPEFLTYFQNEAQLEKSRLLSDRFSAERPKGSFSTLEIQRTEQGDSAMYLCAMGAGLAKQFFGPGTRLTVL.

This clonotype was found many times. This chain connects TRBV12-3 or TRBV12-4 to TRBJ1-1; 8 bases align to TRBD1. The CDR3 runs to 14 residues. J lost 1 base, V lost 6 bases, and 4 bases had no gene match. CDR3 protein: CASRNRGKNTEAFF. As DNA, the CDR3 is TGTGCCAGCAGGAACAGGGGGAAGAACACTGAAGCTTTCTTT.